This TCR beta chain was sequenced in a study of T cells in Graves' hyperthyroidism and ophthalmopathy. Whole-study findings and limits: Also found in blood were most expanded thyroid clonotypes above 0.001.

This clonotype has just a few counts. The target antigen is unknown. TCR beta CDR3 region amplification was performed from RNA transcripts. Researchers ran a first-round RT-PCR on the TCR CDR3 using the HTBI primer set. TCRdb re-analysed the multiplex PCR reads in MiXCR, keeping a single row per CDR3 protein. Altogether nearly 600,000 distinct CDR3 sequences are present, 11% to 15% being singletons, with the ten largest covering roughly 6.9%. Criteria for exclusion of patients were uncontrolled infection, other autoimmune disease, pregnancy or lactation. Germline V gene lookup returns CDR1 SGDLS and CDR2 YYNGEE. This CDR3 is 15 amino acids long. V was pared by 4 bases and J by 3 bases, with 9 bases of the junction left unmatched.

Source material: blood. J is TRBJ2-5 and V is TRBV9, with 7 bases fitting TRBD1. The clonotype originates from a woman younger than 30 with Graves' ophthalmopathy. The DNA for the CDR3 is TGTGCCAGCAGCCCACGACAGGGACGGGAAGAGACCCAGTACTTC. Protein: CASSPRQGREETQYF.